This is a list of T cell receptor beta chains from one sample in a study of blood T cell repertoires in COVID-19. Repertoires were generated with immunoSEQ multiplex PCR, while TCRdb's copy carries only in-frame clones and drops some. The sample lists about 190,000 clones; roughly 77% were seen once. The sample comprised PBMCs or T cells enriched from blood (not recorded which). These receptor sequences come from a woman aged 45 to 65 with acute COVID-19. Both conserved end residues are trimmed from each CDR3. A D gene is named only where the DNA matches it firmly.

d_call	v_call	j_call	cdr3_aa
-	TRBV4-2	TRBJ1-5	ASSQEGKGADNQPQH
-	TRBV19	TRBJ1-6	ASSRGSELDSPLH
-	TRBV19	TRBJ1-1	ASSIRGAGTEAF
TRBD1	TRBV9	TRBJ2-2	ASSAMGQGWTGELF
-	TRBV10-1	TRBJ1-3	ASSESIIWWGPSSGNTIY
-	TRBV19	TRBJ1-5	ASSIGGNQPQH
-	TRBV4-2	TRBJ1-3	ASSLPPGGSSGNTIY
-	TRBV28	TRBJ2-3	ASSSVTQY
-	TRBV6-5	TRBJ1-2	ASSYSTGGYGYT
-	TRBV10-3	TRBJ2-3	AISDQVPAVSLADTQY
-	TRBV28	TRBJ2-3	ASSIQSADTQY
-	TRBV5-6	TRBJ1-2	ASSWTETYGYT
-	TRBV4-2	TRBJ2-1	ASSPQDNEQF
-	TRBV27	TRBJ1-6	ASRGGSSYNSPLH
TRBD1	TRBV27	TRBJ2-2	ASSFDRGPGELF
TRBD1	TRBV14	TRBJ1-1	ASSQTGVAF
TRBD2	TRBV5-1	TRBJ2-1	ASSSSGLAGGPSYNEQF
-	TRBV6-5	TRBJ1-5	ASSYGGGGQPQH
-	TRBV19	TRBJ2-5	ASARGFRETQY
-	TRBV6-4	TRBJ1-1	ASKQDSNMNTEAF
TRBD1	TRBV28	TRBJ1-1	ASSLRTGEIEAF
TRBD1	TRBV5-1	TRBJ1-2	ASTRGQGGDYGYT
TRBD1	TRBV9	TRBJ1-3	ASSARTGGRNTIY
-	TRBV2	TRBJ1-6	ASSRTANSPLH
-	TRBV11-2	TRBJ2-2	ASSLAFSGTGELF
TRBD1	TRBV6-2/TRBV6-3	TRBJ2-3	ASSRPGQGAADTQY
TRBD2	TRBV9	TRBJ2-3	ASSAESGRGGPLTDTQY
TRBD1	TRBV4-1	TRBJ1-2	ASSQEPLFFLGQGQGGYT
-	TRBV11-2	TRBJ1-1	ASSLTSGEAF
-	TRBV19	TRBJ1-5	ASTHRGSLDQPQH
-	TRBV5-4	TRBJ2-1	ASSGGLQGDNEQF
-	TRBV5-1	TRBJ2-3	ASSLATSNGILDTQY
-	TRBV6-5	TRBJ1-6	ASTSGYVTGSPLH
TRBD1	TRBV3-1/TRBV3-2	TRBJ1-5	ASSAATGNNQPQH
TRBD1	TRBV2	TRBJ1-1	ASTGTGMNTEAF
-	TRBV19	TRBJ1-3	ASRPERAENTIY
-	TRBV24-1	TRBJ2-3	ATSETYTGLGTDTQY
TRBD2	TRBV28	TRBJ2-3	ASNGGSWDTQY
-	TRBV4-2	TRBJ1-6	ASSQETGTINSPLH
-	TRBV3-1/TRBV3-2	TRBJ2-2	ASSQLLNTGELF
-	TRBV19	TRBJ2-3	ASSRVGGGNTDTQY
-	TRBV6-2/TRBV6-3	TRBJ1-1	ASSRSLTRNTEAF
-	TRBV6-5	TRBJ1-1	ASSHLNTEAF
-	TRBV4-2	TRBJ1-2	ASSHGDSNYGYT
-	TRBV4-1	TRBJ2-1	ASSLAGAGSYNEQF
-	TRBV18	TRBJ2-5	ASSPLAGETQY
-	TRBV5-1	TRBJ2-2	ASSSGRENTGELF
-	TRBV12-5	TRBJ1-1	ASGSTDRTEAF
-	TRBV12-3/TRBV12-4	TRBJ1-2	ASRAENYGYT
-	TRBV6-4	TRBJ2-3	ASSDSTGGHGTQY
-	TRBV6-2/TRBV6-3	TRBJ1-2	ASSYSASTNYGYT
-	TRBV7-8	TRBJ2-2	ASSLPRVNTGELF
TRBD2	TRBV27	TRBJ2-3	ASSTSGTTDMGY
-	TRBV3-1/TRBV3-2	TRBJ1-2	ASSQDLEGPLGST